One and the same sample provided the 9 T cell receptor beta chains below, sequenced in a study of blood T cell repertoires in COVID-19. The protocol was immunoSEQ multiplex PCR, while the TCRdb copy is restricted to in-frame clones and leaves out a portion. The sample carries a few hundred thousand clones, about 86% recorded once. Material for sequencing was PBMCs or T cells enriched from blood (not recorded which). All receptors derive from a woman aged 45-59 years who had recovered from COVID-19.

The chain recombines TRBV27 with TRBJ1-4; 11 bases fit TRBD1. Germline-derived CDR1 and CDR2 are MNHEY and SMNVEV (reference sequence). This CDR3 spans 16 amino acids. The V and J ends lost 5 bases and 7 bases, in that order; junction bases with no gene match: 9. As DNA, the CDR3 is TGTGCCAGCAGTCCTAAACGGACAGGGGGCTCTGAAAAACTGTTTTTT. This codes for CASSPKRTGGSEKLFF.

This clone was seen only a few times. The chain joins TRBV9 to TRBJ1-3; 10 bases align to TRBD1. The CDR3 is made up of 19 amino acids. Germline lookup yields CDR1 SGDLS and CDR2 YYNGEE. Trimming took 0 bases from V and 3 from J; bases not matched to a gene: 12. As DNA, the CDR3 is TGTGCCAGCAGCGTAGGAAATCCGGGACAGGGGAGCAGTGGAAACACCATATATTTT. It yields the protein CASSVGNPGQGSSGNTIYF.

This chain joins TRBV6-2 or TRBV6-3 and TRBJ1-4, with 11 bases matching TRBD1. V was clipped by 4 bases and J by 6 bases; unmatched bases: 4. The CDR3 covers 15 residues. Germline values: CDR1 MNHEY, CDR2 SVGEGT. The CDR3 DNA reads TGTGCCAGCAGTTTTCTGGACAGGGGGCATGAAAAACTGTTTTTT. This sequence encodes CASSFLDRGHEKLFF.

The DNA of the CDR3 is TGTGCCTGGAGGCGTCGGGGAGGTAGCTCCTACAATGAGCAGTTCTTC. Translated: CAWRRRGGSSYNEQFF. This chain uses TRBV30 with TRBJ2-1, with D perhaps matching TRBD2 (6 bases). V lost 3 bases and J 0 bases, leaving 15 bases between the germline ends. CDR3 size: 16 residues. Germline CDR1 GTSNPN, CDR2 SVGIG (reference sequence).

The chain links TRBV6-1 to TRBJ2-3; D is possibly TRBD1 (6 bases). The CDR3 covers 15 residues. The germline V and J ends were trimmed by 2 bases and 2 bases, with 11 bases remaining between them. The germline V gene encodes CDR1 MNHNS and CDR2 SASEGT. The CDR3 sequence is CASSELQGNTDTQYF. CDR3 sequence (DNA): TGTGCCAGCAGTGAACTCCAGGGGAACACAGATACGCAGTATTTT.

V is TRBV28 and J is TRBJ2-2; D is undetermined. CDR1 is MDHEN, CDR2 SYDVKM, per germline. The CDR3 spans 13 residues. Trimming removed 5 bases from V and 4 bases from J, with 8 bases in between. CDR3 sequence reads: CASSQAFTGELFF. In DNA, the CDR3 is TGTGCCAGCAGTCAGGCCTTCACCGGGGAGCTGTTTTTT.

V gene TRBV12-3 or TRBV12-4 combines with J gene TRBJ2-3; 7 nucleotides align to TRBD1. Unmatched junction bases numbered 2, after V lost 4 bases and J lost 4 bases. This CDR3 is built from 13 residues. This CDR3 is CASSSTGPDTQYF. CDR3 nucleotides: TGTGCCAGCAGTTCGACAGGGCCAGATACGCAGTATTTT.

The chain recombines TRBV25-1 with TRBJ1-1, with D tentatively TRBD1 (6 bases). With 5 bases removed from V and 3 bases from J, the gap between germline ends came to 10 bases. This CDR3 comprises 13 residues. Germline CDR1 and CDR2: MGHDK and SYGVNS. The DNA for the CDR3 is TGTGCCAGCAGTCAGGGGATTCACACTGAAGCTTTCTTT. Translated: CASSQGIHTEAFF.

The chain combines TRBV2 with TRBJ2-1; 11 bases map to TRBD2. The V segment lost 4 bases and the J segment 6 bases; nucleotides outside the gene matches: 5. Germline lookup yields CDR1 SNHLY and CDR2 FYNNEI. The CDR3 covers 15 residues. CDR3: CASSGRLAGSNEQFF. CDR3 coding DNA: TGTGCCAGCAGTGGACGACTAGCGGGGAGCAATGAGCAGTTCTTC.